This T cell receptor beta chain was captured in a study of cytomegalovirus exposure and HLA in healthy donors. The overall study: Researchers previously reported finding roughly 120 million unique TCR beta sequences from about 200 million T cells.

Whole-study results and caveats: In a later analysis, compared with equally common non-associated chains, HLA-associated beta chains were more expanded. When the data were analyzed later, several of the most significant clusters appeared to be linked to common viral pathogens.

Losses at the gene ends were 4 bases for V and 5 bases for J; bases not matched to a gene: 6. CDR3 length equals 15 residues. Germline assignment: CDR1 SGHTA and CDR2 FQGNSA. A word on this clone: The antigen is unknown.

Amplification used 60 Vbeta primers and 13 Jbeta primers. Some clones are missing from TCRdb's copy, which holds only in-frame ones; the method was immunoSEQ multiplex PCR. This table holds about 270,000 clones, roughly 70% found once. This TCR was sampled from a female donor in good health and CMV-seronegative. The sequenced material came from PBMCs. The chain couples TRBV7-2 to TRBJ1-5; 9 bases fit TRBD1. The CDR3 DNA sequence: TGTGCCAGCAGCTGGGGGACAGGGTGGGATCAGCCCCAGCATTTT. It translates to CASSWGTGWDQPQHF.